Shown below are 14 T cell receptor beta chains from a single sample sequenced in a study of molecular identifiers for immune sequencing clone quantification (dated by TCRdb to the late 2010s). Receptor libraries were prepared by PCR. The listed sequencing device is NextSeq 500. The raw public reads went through TCRdb reprocessing: fastp at Q25, MiXCR clone calling, in-frame beta chains kept. Every distinct CDR3 protein forms one entry, paired with its most common genes and DNA. The sample profile shows about 320,000 distinct CDR3 sequences; about a quarter of them were found once. 0.74% of the sample rests with the top ten. The sequencing sample was made of naive CD8+ T cells from blood, with Jurkat cell RNA spiked in. Read against the paper, the sample's cell subset or site label means: FACS-sorted CD8+CD4-CCR7+CD45RA+ naive T cells. All receptors derive from a human donor in good health. Some libraries in this study had Jurkat cell RNA spiked in.

This clonotype was seen many times. The chain has TRBV19 and TRBJ2-7, with 8 bases that match TRBD1. From germline, CDR1 is LNHDA and CDR2 SQIVND (reference sequence). V dropped 7 bases and J dropped 2; count of bases not matched to a gene: 7. There are 14 residues in the CDR3. CDR3 bases: TGTGCCAGTACCCCAACGACAGGGGCCTACGAGCAGTACTTC. It is translated as CASTPTTGAYEQYF. Full variable domain (outside the CDR3, taken from reference TRBV19 and TRBJ2-7): DGGITQSPKYLFRKEGQNVTLSCEQNLNHDAMYWYRQDPGQGLRLIYYSQIVNDFQKGDIAEGYSVSREKKESFPLTVTSAQKNPTAFYLCASTPTTGAYEQYFGPGTRLTVT.

This clonotype was found many times. The rearrangement joins TRBV5-4 to TRBJ2-3, with D unclear. Trimming left V 2 bases short and J 1 base short, with 11 bases between. Germline CDR1 reads SGHNT; CDR2 reads YYREEE (reference sequence). CDR3 length: 15 amino acids. CDR3 nucleotides: TGTGCCAGCAGCTTTTTTCCGGACCGCACAGATACGCAGTATTTT. Protein: CASSFFPDRTDTQYF.

This clonotype has only a few counts. The V gene is TRBV5-6, the J gene TRBJ1-2, with unresolved D. This CDR3 comprises 16 residues. Germline-derived CDR1 and CDR2 are SGHDT and YYEEEE. The V and J ends lost 1 base and 4 bases respectively, with 17 bases between them. This CDR3 reads CASSLWRSSYSYGYTF. Here the CDR3 DNA reads TGTGCCAGCAGCTTGTGGCGATCCTCATACAGCTATGGCTACACCTTC.

With respect to this clonotype: A much larger clonotype is one base distant, so this may be a read error. The chain is built from TRBV5-3 and TRBJ2-5, with 8 bases matching TRBD1. TRBV5-3 is identified as an open reading frame with a role that is uncertain. The CDR3 runs 14 residues. CDR3 sequence reads: CASSFRGTGETQYF. The CDR3 DNA follows: TGTGCCAGCAGCTTCCGAGGGACAGGAGAGACCCAGTACTTC.

This clonotype was counted once. This rearrangement joins TRBV27 to TRBJ2-7; D call uncertain. Germline assignment: CDR1 MNHEY and CDR2 SMNVEV (reference sequence). The CDR3 has 13 residues. The germline V and J ends were trimmed by 2 bases and 2 bases, with 7 bases remaining between them. The CDR3 DNA reads TGTGCCAGCAGTTTAAGGATCCCCTACGAGCAGTACTTC. This codes for CASSLRIPYEQYF.

The chain employs TRBV24-1 and TRBJ2-1; 8 nucleotides line up with TRBD2. Germline CDR1 and CDR2: KGHDR and SFDVKD. The trim removed 5 bases at V and 6 bases at J, leaving 8 bases unmatched. CDR3 length equals 15 residues. The CDR3 DNA reads as TGTGCCACCAGTGCTGGACTAGCCGACCGCAATGAGCAGTTCTTC. Its protein product is CATSAGLADRNEQFF.

This clonotype was detected ten times or more. This rearrangement joins TRBV7-9 to TRBJ1-1; tentatively, D is TRBD1 (6 bases). This CDR3 region has 15 residues. The V gene's germline CDR1 is SEHNR and CDR2 FQNEAQ (reference sequence). V dropped 5 bases and J dropped 7 bases, with 20 bases sitting between them. The CDR3 bases are TGTGCCAGCAGCCCTACACCGGGGGCCAGGGGTGAAGCTTTCTTT. It translates to CASSPTPGARGEAFF.

Regarding this clonotype: A single base separates this from a much larger clone, so it may be a read error. In this CDR3 the conserved last residue, phenylalanine or tryptophan, is missing, so a read error is likely. V and J are TRBV7-2 and TRBJ2-5; D may match TRBD1 or TRBD2 (5 bases each). Germline assignment: CDR1 SGHTA and CDR2 FQGNSA. CDR3 size: 14 residues. Trimming removed 5 bases from V and 2 bases from J, with 12 bases in between. The CDR3, as DNA: TGTGCCAGCAGCCCCAGGGACCGACAAGAGACCCAGTACCTC. It translates to CASSPRDRQETQYL.

This clonotype has just a few counts. The chain is built from TRBV2 and TRBJ2-7; 10 bases fit TRBD2. Unmatched junction bases numbered 14, after V lost 4 bases and J lost 5 bases. In germline, CDR1 is SNHLY, CDR2 FYNNEI. The CDR3 extends over 17 amino acids. The CDR3 DNA reads as TGTGCCAGCAGTGGGGAAGTCAGAGCGGGAGGGCCCAACGAGCAGTACTTC. Translated, it gives CASSGEVRAGGPNEQYF. Full variable domain (outside the CDR3, taken from reference TRBV2 and TRBJ2-7): EPEVTQTPSHQVTQMGQEVILRCVPISNHLYFYWYRQILGQKVEFLVSFYNNEISEKSEIFDDQFSVERPDGSNFTLKIRSTKLEDSAMYFCASSGEVRAGGPNEQYFGPGTRLTVT.

V is TRBV7-6 and J is TRBJ2-2; D gene ambiguous. Germline V gene lookup returns CDR1 SGHVS and CDR2 FNYEAQ. The V gene lost 5 bases and the J gene lost 5 bases, with 12 bases spanning the gap. The CDR3 is made up of 14 amino acids. The CDR3 DNA follows: TGTGCCAGCAGCCCACGGCCCAGTACCGGGGAGCTGTTTTTT. Protein sequence: CASSPRPSTGELFF.

This clonotype was recorded many times. This chain links TRBV29-1 with TRBJ2-2; 11 bases match TRBD2. CDR1 is SQVTM and CDR2 is ANQGSEA in the germline V gene. The CDR3 has 14 residues. The V and J ends lost 6 bases and 4 bases, in that order; junction bases with no gene match: 4. In nucleotides, the CDR3 is TGCAGCGTCCCCGGACTAGCGGGCACCGGGGAGCTGTTTTTT. Protein sequence: CSVPGLAGTGELFF.

The chain carries TRBV4-3 and TRBJ1-6; a possible D gene is TRBD1 (5 bases). The CDR3 length is 18 residues. Germline loops: CDR1 LGHNA, CDR2 YSLEER. Trimming cost V 3 bases and J 4 bases, with 19 bases left between them. In nucleotides, the CDR3 is TGCGCCAGCAGCCACCAGGGATCCACACACAATTATAATTCACCCCTCCACTTT. This gives the protein CASSHQGSTHNYNSPLHF.

Only a few counts were recorded for this clonotype. As the CDR3 is not closed by the conserved phenylalanine or tryptophan, this likely results from a read error. The chain recombines TRBV6-5 with TRBJ1-2; D gene unclear. Germline CDR1 is MNHEY and CDR2 is SVGAGI. The CDR3 spans 13 residues. V lost 4 bases and J 5 bases, leaving 11 bases between the germline ends. The CDR3 DNA is TGTGCCAGCAGTTCTCCGGATCTTTATGGCTACACCTCC. Translating it yields CASSSPDLYGYTS.

The rearrangement uses TRBV7-9 and TRBJ1-1; TRBD1 agrees at 7 bases. Germline V gene data show CDR1 as SEHNR and CDR2 as FQNEAQ (reference sequence). The CDR3 has 14 amino acids. With 5 bases clipped from V and 4 bases from J, the junction kept 7 bases outside the gene matches. The CDR3 DNA sequence: TGTGCCAGCAGCAAGGGGGACAGATTCACTGAAGCTTTCTTT. Its translation is CASSKGDRFTEAFF. The variable domain in full, completed from reference TRBV7-9 and TRBJ1-1, reads DTGVSQNPRHKITKRGQNVTFRCDPISEHNRLYWYRQTLGQGPEFLTYFQNEAQLEKSRLLSDRFSAERPKGSFSTLEIQRTEQGDSAMYLCASSKGDRFTEAFFGQGTRLTVV.